This entry lists 31 T cell receptor beta chains sequenced from one sample in a study of T cells in Graves' hyperthyroidism and ophthalmopathy. The investigators amplified TCR beta CDR3 regions from RNA transcripts. First-round RT-PCR with HTBI primers amplified the TCR CDR3 region. TCRdb reprocessed the multiplex PCR reads with MiXCR, giving one entry per CDR3 protein. The data show 300,000 to 500,000 distinct CDR3 sequences, more than 12% seen once. Sequenced sample: blood. These receptors all come from a man aged 45 to 65 with Graves' ophthalmopathy.

For this clonotype: Given a much more abundant clone one base away, this may be a read error. The rearrangement links TRBV29-1 to TRBJ2-7; TRBD1 aligns across 9 bases. V gave up 7 bases and J gave up 7 bases; unmatched junction bases: 14. There are 14 residues in the CDR3. Germline V gives CDR1 SQVTM, CDR2 ANQGSEA. The CDR3 spells CSAVTGGYYNEQYF. The CDR3, as DNA: TGCAGCGCCGTGACAGGGGGGTACTACAATGAGCAGTACTTC.

V and J are TRBV29-1 and TRBJ1-1; 9 bases agree with TRBD1. This CDR3 comprises 12 residues. CDR1 and CDR2 (germline): SQVTM, ANQGSEA. CDR3 bases: TGCACCATAAACAGGGGGCCCACTGAAGCTTTCTTT. Its translation is CTINRGPTEAFF.

This chain connects TRBV29-1 to TRBJ2-7; tentative D call: TRBD1 (8 bases). The germline CDR1 and CDR2 sequences are SQVTM and ANQGSEA. This CDR3 region has 15 residues. V was trimmed by 6 bases and J by 1 base, leaving 19 bases between them. CDR3 amino acids: CSVSGTGKGSYEQYF. The CDR3 bases are TGCAGCGTGAGCGGGACAGGAAAAGGGTCCTACGAGCAGTACTTC.

The chain has TRBV24-1 and TRBJ2-1, with TRBD2 matching over 12 bases. CDR1 and CDR2 from the germline V gene are KGHDR and SFDVKD. The CDR3 has 16 residues. The junction had 4 bases not matched to a gene; V was cut back by 1 base and J by 7 bases. The CDR3 DNA follows: TGTGCCACCAGTGATTTCCCGGGACTAGCGGGTAATGAGCAGTTCTTC. This translates into CATSDFPGLAGNEQFF.

The V and J genes are TRBV12-3 or TRBV12-4 and TRBJ1-5; maybe TRBD1 (5 bases). V lost 6 bases, J lost 7 bases, and 13 bases lay in between. CDR3 length equals 13 residues. CDR3 loop: CASSPGPHQPQHF. For the CDR3, the DNA is TGTGCCAGCAGCCCGGGGCCTCACCAGCCCCAGCATTTT.

This clonotype was seen many times. V usage is TRBV3-1 and J usage is TRBJ2-7, with D hard to call. Germline assignment: CDR1 LGHDT and CDR2 YNNKEL (reference sequence). Trimming pared 2 bases from V and 3 bases from J, leaving 8 bases between. The CDR3 is made up of 13 amino acids. DNA for the CDR3: TGTGCCAGCAGCCAATACGACGGCTACGAGCAGTACTTC. Translation: CASSQYDGYEQYF.

The chain couples TRBV5-1 to TRBJ2-3; TRBD1 agrees at 8 bases. J was trimmed by 4 bases and V by 6 bases; bases with no gene match: 7. Germline CDR1 reads SGHRS; CDR2 reads YFSETQ. There are 14 residues in the CDR3. CDR3 DNA: TGCGCCAGCACCCCGGGACAGGCTTCAGATACGCAGTATTTT. Translation: CASTPGQASDTQYF.

This clonotype was counted ten times or more. The chain combines TRBV6-1 with TRBJ2-4; 7 bases match TRBD2. The CDR3 is made up of 18 amino acids. V gave up 1 base and J gave up 0 bases; unmatched junction bases: 9. The germline CDR1 and CDR2 sequences are MNHNS and SASEGT. CDR3 DNA sequence: TGTGCCAGCAGTGAAGGGGCTAGCGGAAGGATAGCCAAAAACATTCAGTACTTC. Its translation: CASSEGASGRIAKNIQYF.

The chain employs TRBV27 and TRBJ2-3, with D perhaps being TRBD1 or TRBD2 (6 bases each). Trimming removed 9 bases from V and 7 bases from J, with 35 bases in between. This CDR3 has 19 amino acids. CDR1 is MNHEY and CDR2 is SMNVEV in the germline V gene (reference sequence). The CDR3 coding sequence is TGTGCCAGACGGGGGCCTGACAGCTACCCAAACACAGGGTTACATACGCAGTATTTT. Its protein is CARRGPDSYPNTGLHTQYF.

In this sample, this clonotype turned up many times. The V and J genes are TRBV12-3 or TRBV12-4 and TRBJ1-5; D unclear. This CDR3 has 13 residues. The V and J ends lost 5 bases and 5 bases respectively, with 10 bases between them. The CDR3 loop reads CASSQGLDQPQHF. The CDR3 coding sequence is TGTGCCAGCAGTCAAGGGCTTGATCAGCCCCAGCATTTT.

This clonotype was seen ten or more times. CDR3 bases: TGTGCCTCCCCCGGGGGGCGACTTGAGCTGTTTTTT. Its protein product is CASPGGRLELFF. V is TRBV30 and J is TRBJ2-2; TRBD2 is a possible D gene (7 bases). V was shortened by 7 bases and J by 11 bases, with 17 bases between the two germline ends. The CDR3 loop spans 12 amino acids. Germline V gene lookup returns CDR1 GTSNPN and CDR2 SVGIG (reference sequence).

The chain is built from TRBV7-9 and TRBJ2-7; 16 nucleotides line up with TRBD2. The CDR3 runs to 16 residues. CDR1 is SEHNR, CDR2 FQNEAQ, per germline (reference sequence). V dropped 4 bases and J dropped 2; count of bases not matched to a gene: 2. CDR3 sequence reads: CASSYGTSGRAYEQYF. The CDR3 DNA is TGTGCCAGCAGCTATGGGACTAGCGGGAGGGCCTACGAGCAGTACTTC.

This clonotype was picked up a small number of times. The gene calls are TRBV20-1 and TRBJ2-7, with no clear D. V lost 7 bases, J lost 2 bases, and 12 bases lay in between. The CDR3 runs to 12 residues. Looked up from germline, CDR1 is DFQATT and CDR2 is SNEGSKA (reference sequence). CDR3 amino acids: CSGADIAYEQYF. CDR3 bases: TGCAGTGGTGCCGACATAGCCTACGAGCAGTACTTC.

The chain carries TRBV6-1 and TRBJ2-1, with D hard to call. Trimming took 5 bases from V and 5 from J, leaving 10 bases between them. CDR3 size: 13 residues. Germline values: CDR1 MNHNS, CDR2 SASEGT. This chain's CDR3 is CASSLPRNNEQFF. The CDR3 DNA reads TGTGCCAGCAGTCTCCCACGAAACAATGAGCAGTTCTTC.

This clonotype was detected only a few times. The CDR3 protein is CASSLTGTTYEQYF. The CDR3 DNA reads TGCGCCAGCAGCTTGACAGGTACCACCTACGAGCAGTACTTC. The genes are TRBV5-1 and TRBJ2-7; TRBD1 is a possible D gene (5 bases). Germline loops: CDR1 SGHRS, CDR2 YFSETQ. CDR3 length equals 14 residues. V was pared by 1 base and J by 2 bases, with 10 bases between.

This clonotype was detected many times. The chain combines TRBV6-5 with TRBJ2-5; D is unresolved. Trimming took off 0 bases at V and 1 base at J, with 6 bases between the two ends. The CDR3 contains 14 residues. Per germline, CDR1 MNHEY and CDR2 SVGAGI. In nucleotides, the CDR3 is TGTGCCAGCAGTTACTCGCTGGGCCAAGAGACCCAGTACTTC. This codes for CASSYSLGQETQYF.

The genes are TRBV4-1 and TRBJ2-6; D is possibly TRBD1 (6 bases). The CDR3 runs to 19 residues. The V gene lost 6 bases and the J gene lost 0 bases, with 21 bases spanning the gap. Germline V CDR1 and CDR2: MGHRA, YSYEKL. CDR3 sequence (DNA): TGCGCCAGCAGGGCAACTGGGACACCCAGGCTCTCTGGGGCCAACGTCCTGACTTTC. Protein product: CASRATGTPRLSGANVLTF.

This clonotype appeared once. This rearrangement joins TRBV4-1 to TRBJ1-1; 11 positions match TRBD1. V shed 5 bases and J 4 bases; nucleotides not matched to a gene: 6. The CDR3 is 15 residues long. Germline V lookup: CDR1 MGHRA, CDR2 YSYEKL. CDR3 DNA: TGCGCCAGCAGCGCTGGACAGGGGGCGGTCACTGAAGCTTTCTTT. Encoded protein: CASSAGQGAVTEAFF.

This clonotype occurred many times. V is TRBV20-1 and J is TRBJ2-7; D not resolved. The CDR3 contains 12 residues. Germline lookup yields CDR1 DFQATT and CDR2 SNEGSKA (reference sequence). Trimming shortened V by 3 bases and J by 5 bases, and 11 bases separated the two germline ends. CDR3 nucleotides: TGCAGTGCTAGCTCATTAGCTCACGAGCAGTACTTC. Protein: CSASSLAHEQYF.

The table lists this clonotype with many counts. V is TRBV5-1 and J is TRBJ2-1; 7 nucleotides match TRBD2. The germline gives CDR1 SGHRS, CDR2 YFSETQ. The J segment lost 5 bases and the V segment lost 1 base, leaving 12 bases of the junction unmatched. The length of the CDR3 is 17 residues. CDR3 sequence: CASSLWFGTAGDNEQFF. The DNA of the CDR3 is TGCGCCAGCAGCTTGTGGTTCGGTACGGCGGGAGACAATGAGCAGTTCTTC.

In this sample, this clonotype turned up many times. The gene calls are TRBV18 and TRBJ2-7; 11 bases line up with TRBD1. Trimming removed 1 base from V and 7 bases from J; junction bases left unmatched: 6. CDR3 size: 15 residues. Germline V gives CDR1 KGHSH, CDR2 LQKENI. CDR3 DNA sequence: TGTGCCAGCTCACCACAGGGACAGGGGGTCGCTGAGCAGTACTTC. It translates to CASSPQGQGVAEQYF.

This clonotype has more than one count but fewer than ten. V usage is TRBV20-1 and J usage is TRBJ1-5, with D maybe TRBD1 (5 bases). The CDR3 is 12 amino acids. Germline V gives CDR1 DFQATT, CDR2 SNEGSKA (reference sequence). Trimming took off 6 bases at V and 7 bases at J, with 13 bases between the two ends. The CDR3 loop is CSALLGVQPQHF. The CDR3 region has the DNA TGCAGTGCCCTTCTGGGGGTACAGCCCCAGCATTTT.

This clonotype was counted at least ten times. The chain joins TRBV7-9 to TRBJ2-3; 13 bases map to TRBD2. Germline-derived CDR1 and CDR2 are SEHNR and FQNEAQ (reference sequence). This CDR3 contains 19 residues. Losses at the gene ends were 5 bases for V and 3 bases for J; bases not matched to a gene: 14. CDR3 in amino acids: CASSPPTGVTSGRTDTQYF. Here the CDR3 DNA reads TGTGCCAGCAGCCCGCCGACAGGGGTGACTAGCGGGAGGACAGATACGCAGTATTTT. Full variable domain (rest looked up from reference TRBV7-9 and TRBJ2-3): DTGVSQNPRHKITKRGQNVTFRCDPISEHNRLYWYRQTLGQGPEFLTYFQNEAQLEKSRLLSDRFSAERPKGSFSTLEIQRTEQGDSAMYLCASSPPTGVTSGRTDTQYFGPGTRLTVL.

This rearrangement joins TRBV5-6 to TRBJ2-2; unclear D gene. Germline CDR1 reads SGHDT; CDR2 reads YYEEEE. Trimming took 5 bases from V and 8 from J, leaving 7 bases between them. The CDR3 totals 11 residues. The CDR3 DNA is TGTGCCAGCAGTACTGCTGGGGAGCTGTTTTTT. As protein: CASSTAGELFF.

This clonotype was seen ten or more times. The CDR3 loop is CASSLGRGYEQYF. Here the CDR3 DNA reads TGTGCCAGCAGCCTCGGGCGGGGCTACGAGCAGTACTTC. The chain has TRBV2 and TRBJ2-7; D perhaps matches TRBD2 (6 bases). CDR3 size: 13 residues. Germline values: CDR1 SNHLY, CDR2 FYNNEI. The V end was cut by 6 bases, the J end by 3 bases, with 12 bases between.

This clonotype was seen ten or more times. CDR3 sequence: CASQDTGANVLTF. CDR3 nucleotides: TGTGCCTCACAAGACACTGGGGCCAACGTCCTGACTTTC. This chain connects TRBV10-3 to TRBJ2-6, with D unresolved. Trimming removed 11 bases at V and 2 bases at J, with 10 bases between. This CDR3 is built from 13 residues. Germline CDR1 and CDR2: ENHRY and SYGVKD.

This clonotype was observed a few times. This chain joins TRBV12-3 or TRBV12-4 and TRBJ2-3; possibly TRBD1 or TRBD2 for D (5 bases each). Trimming cost V 6 bases and J 0 bases, with 16 bases left between them. This CDR3 has 16 residues. The CDR3: CASRLRGSTSTDTQYF. In DNA, the CDR3 is TGTGCCAGCAGACTCCGGGGCTCAACTAGCACAGATACGCAGTATTTT.

This clonotype appeared many times. The V call is TRBV30, the J call TRBJ2-3, with 12 nucleotides matching TRBD2. The ends lost 2 bases at V and 7 bases at J; junction bases unmatched: 4. The germline V gene encodes CDR1 GTSNPN and CDR2 SVGIG (reference sequence). The CDR3 sequence is 14 residues long. The CDR3 DNA follows: TGTGCCTGGAGTCCCCTAGCGGGGGGGTATACGCAGTATTTT. This gives the protein CAWSPLAGGYTQYF.

This clonotype came up many times. The gene calls are TRBV29-1 and TRBJ2-3; 15 bases agree with TRBD2. The CDR3 spans 17 residues. CDR1 and CDR2 (germline): SQVTM, ANQGSEA. Germline trimming cut 4 bases from V and 4 bases from J; bases unmatched to any gene: 9. CDR3 sequence: CSVGGTSGRSGADTQYF. The CDR3 DNA is TGCAGCGTTGGGGGGACTAGCGGGAGGTCGGGGGCAGATACGCAGTATTTT.

The rearrangement links TRBV30 to TRBJ2-6; 7 nucleotides match TRBD1. The CDR3 runs 14 residues. V lost 2 bases and J lost 3; bases outside the gene matches: 1. CDR1 and CDR2 (germline): GTSNPN, SVGIG (reference sequence). This CDR3 is CAWSTGVGANVLTF. The CDR3 DNA sequence: TGTGCCTGGAGTACAGGGGTTGGGGCCAACGTCCTGACTTTC.

This clonotype has only a few counts. The junction shows a germline mismatch at one end, possibly a read error. The chain has TRBV6-1 and TRBJ1-1, with TRBD1 matching over 8 bases. There are 14 residues in the CDR3. Germline assignment: CDR1 MNHNS and CDR2 SASEGT. This CDR3 reads CACSYGQGNTEAFF. In nucleotides, the CDR3 is TGTGCCTGCAGCTACGGACAGGGGAACACTGAAGCTTTCTTT.